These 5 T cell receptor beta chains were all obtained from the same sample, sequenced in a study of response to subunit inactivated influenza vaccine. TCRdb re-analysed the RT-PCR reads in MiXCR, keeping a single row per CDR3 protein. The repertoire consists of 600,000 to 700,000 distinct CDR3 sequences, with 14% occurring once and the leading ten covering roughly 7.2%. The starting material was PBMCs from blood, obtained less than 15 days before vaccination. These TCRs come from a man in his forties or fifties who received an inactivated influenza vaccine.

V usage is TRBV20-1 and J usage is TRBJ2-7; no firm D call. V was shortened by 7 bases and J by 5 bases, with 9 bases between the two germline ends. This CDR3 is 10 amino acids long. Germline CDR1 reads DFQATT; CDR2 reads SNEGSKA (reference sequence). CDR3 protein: CSVLGNEQYF. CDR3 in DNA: TGCAGTGTCCTTGGGAACGAGCAGTACTTC.

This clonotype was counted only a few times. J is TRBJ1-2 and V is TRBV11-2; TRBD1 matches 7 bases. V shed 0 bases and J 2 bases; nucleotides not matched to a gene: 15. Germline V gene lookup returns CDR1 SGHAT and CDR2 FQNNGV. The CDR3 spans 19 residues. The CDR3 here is CASSLDPPQKGARNYGYTF. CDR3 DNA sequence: TGTGCCAGCAGCTTAGATCCGCCCCAGAAGGGGGCTCGGAACTATGGCTACACCTTC.

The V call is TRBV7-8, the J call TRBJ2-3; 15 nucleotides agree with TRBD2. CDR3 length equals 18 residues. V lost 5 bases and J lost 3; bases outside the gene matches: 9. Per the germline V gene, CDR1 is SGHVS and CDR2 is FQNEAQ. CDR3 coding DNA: TGTGCCAGCAGCCTCCCCGGACTAGCGGGGGGGGCGACAGATACGCAGTATTTT. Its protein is CASSLPGLAGGATDTQYF. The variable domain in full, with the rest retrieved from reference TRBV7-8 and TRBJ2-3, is GAGVSQSPRYKVAKRGQDVALRCDPISGHVSLFWYQQALGQGPEFLTYFQNEAQLDKSGLPSDRFFAERPEGSVSTLKIQRTQQEDSAVYLCASSLPGLAGGATDTQYFGPGTRLTVL.

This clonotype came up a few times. The CDR3 is CASSPRGGTVEQFF. CDR3 in DNA: TGTGCCAGCAGCCCCAGGGGGGGGACGGTTGAGCAGTTCTTC. The chain links TRBV25-1 to TRBJ2-1; tentatively, D is TRBD1 or TRBD2 (7 bases each). Per germline, CDR1 MGHDK and CDR2 SYGVNS. Trimming shortened V by 6 bases and J by 9 bases, and 18 bases separated the two germline ends. The CDR3 is made up of 14 amino acids.

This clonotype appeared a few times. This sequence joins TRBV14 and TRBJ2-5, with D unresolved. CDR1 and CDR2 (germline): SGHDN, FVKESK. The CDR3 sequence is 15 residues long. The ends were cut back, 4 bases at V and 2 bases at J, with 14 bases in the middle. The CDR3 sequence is CASSRMGSNQETQYF. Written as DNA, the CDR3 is TGTGCCAGCAGCCGGATGGGGTCGAATCAAGAGACCCAGTACTTC.